One and the same sample provided the 24 T cell receptor beta chains below, sequenced in a study of shared clonotypes between healthy human individuals. Sequenced by immunoSEQ multiplex PCR; TCRdb stores in-frame clones only, minus some. The sample contains over a million clones, approximately 80% of which appear only once. The source material was memory CD4+ T cells from PBMCs. The subset here: CD45RA-negative fraction. These receptors all stem from a man aged 18-30 years in good health. Some clones in this sample may be carry-over from other donors' samples.

This clone was counted between two and nine times. This rearrangement joins TRBV6-5 to TRBJ1-2; D is unresolved. Germline V gives CDR1 MNHEY, CDR2 SVGAGI. This CDR3 is built from 11 residues. V was cut by 8 bases and J by 2 bases, with 6 bases left in between. CDR3 in amino acids: CASAENYGYTF. The CDR3 DNA reads TGTGCCAGCGCGGAAAACTATGGCTACACCTTC.

The rearrangement joins TRBV2 to TRBJ2-5; 10 bases are shared with TRBD1. V gave up 6 bases and J gave up 8 bases; unmatched junction bases: 0. Germline loops: CDR1 SNHLY, CDR2 FYNNEI. CDR3 length: 11 residues. CDR3 bases: TGTGCCAGCAGGACAGGGGGCACCCAGTACTTC. Protein: CASRTGGTQYF.

A word on this clone: Additional DNA sequences in this sample encode the identical CDR3. The chain uses TRBV29-1 and TRBJ2-5; 8 bases agree with TRBD1. Trimming removed 3 bases from V and 4 bases from J; junction bases left unmatched: 4. Germline V lookup: CDR1 SQVTM, CDR2 ANQGSEA. The CDR3 contains 13 residues. In DNA form, the CDR3 reads TGCAGCGTTGACAGGGGGCTTCGAGAGACCCAGTACTTC. Translated: CSVDRGLRETQYF.

This chain joins TRBV27 and TRBJ2-7; D not resolved. This CDR3 has 14 residues. The germline gives CDR1 MNHEY, CDR2 SMNVEV (reference sequence). Trimming took 2 bases from V and 4 from J, leaving 12 bases between them. CDR3 DNA sequence: TGTGCCAGCAGTTTAAAGGGTTGGATTTACGAGCAGTACTTC. As protein: CASSLKGWIYEQYF.

The chain couples TRBV5-1 to TRBJ1-1, with a tentative D call TRBD1 (6 bases). The CDR3 contains 15 residues. Trimming pared 4 bases from V and 3 bases from J, leaving 16 bases between. The germline gives CDR1 SGHRS, CDR2 YFSETQ. CDR3 loop: CASSHPNREHTEAFF. The CDR3 coding sequence is TGCGCCAGCAGCCATCCGAACAGGGAGCACACTGAAGCTTTCTTT. The full variable domain, rest sourced from reference TRBV5-1 and TRBJ1-1, is KAGVTQTPRYLIKTRGQQVTLSCSPISGHRSVSWYQQTPGQGLQFLFEYFSETQRNKGNFPGRFSGRQFSNSRSEMNVSTLELGDSALYLCASSHPNREHTEAFFGQGTRLTVV.

The V gene is TRBV28, the J gene TRBJ1-1; no clear D gene. The CDR3 spans 14 residues. V gave up 4 bases and J gave up 7 bases, with 16 bases separating them. Germline V gene sequence: CDR1 MDHEN, CDR2 SYDVKM. The CDR3 loop reads CASSSSGIRNEAFF. As DNA, the CDR3 is TGTGCCAGCAGTTCCTCGGGTATAAGGAATGAAGCTTTCTTT.

This rearrangement joins TRBV14 to TRBJ2-3, with 10 positions matching TRBD2. The CDR3 sequence is 16 residues long. Germline lookup yields CDR1 SGHDN and CDR2 FVKESK. V was pared by 4 bases and J by 4 bases, with 8 bases of the junction left unmatched. The CDR3 loop reads CASSLRSGRAADTQYF. The CDR3 DNA sequence: TGTGCCAGCAGCCTCCGGAGCGGGAGGGCCGCAGATACGCAGTATTTT.

The V and J genes are TRBV30 and TRBJ2-1; D unresolved. Germline CDR1 and CDR2: GTSNPN and SVGIG (reference sequence). Trimming took off 0 bases at V and 7 bases at J, with 7 bases between the two ends. This CDR3 contains 12 residues. CDR3 loop: CAWSVAWNEQFF. Here the CDR3 DNA reads TGTGCCTGGAGTGTAGCTTGGAATGAGCAGTTCTTC.

This clone was observed once. The chain links TRBV9 to TRBJ1-2; the D is unclear. CDR1 SGDLS and CDR2 YYNGEE come from the germline V gene. The CDR3 covers 16 residues. V gave up 4 bases and J gave up 1 base, with 17 bases separating them. The CDR3 sequence: CASSPMGSQFNYGYTF. The CDR3 DNA sequence: TGTGCCAGCAGCCCTATGGGAAGCCAGTTTAACTATGGCTACACCTTC.

This clone came up many times. Its ends do not fully match the called genes, so a read error is possible. V is TRBV5-4 and J is TRBJ1-5, with D possibly matching TRBD1 (5 bases). The CDR3 sequence is 12 residues long. CDR1 and CDR2 from the germline V gene are SGHNT and YYREEE (reference sequence). The CDR3 DNA reads TGTGCCAGCAGGTATGACACGGGACCCTTGGCTTTT. Translation gives CASRYDTGPLAF.

This chain connects TRBV11-2 to TRBJ1-4, with TRBD1 as a possible D gene (5 bases). V lost 5 bases, J lost 8 bases, and 21 bases lay in between. Germline lookup yields CDR1 SGHAT and CDR2 FQNNGV. The CDR3 has 16 amino acids. CDR3 in amino acids: CASSRPTGTKGEKLFF. CDR3 coding DNA: TGTGCCAGCAGCCGACCCACCGGGACCAAGGGAGAAAAACTGTTTTTT.

This rearrangement joins TRBV30 to TRBJ2-5; D gene uncertain. The CDR3 is 18 amino acids. Looked up from germline, CDR1 is GTSNPN and CDR2 is SVGIG (reference sequence). Trimming removed 1 base from V and 4 bases from J, with 25 bases in between. DNA of the CDR3: TGTGCCTGGAGTGAAGGTACCCTCGGTAGACGGATAATAGAGACCCAGTACTTC. Protein sequence: CAWSEGTLGRRIIETQYF. Variable domain in full (rest from reference TRBV30 and TRBJ2-5): SQTIHQWPATLVQPVGSPLSLECTVEGTSNPNLYWYRQAAGRGLQLLFYSVGIGQISSEVPQNLSASRPQDRQFILSSKKLLLSDSGFYLCAWSEGTLGRRIIETQYFGPGTRLLVL.

The chain has TRBV28 and TRBJ1-2, with 8 positions matching TRBD1. V was pared by 3 bases and J by 5 bases, with 20 bases of the junction left unmatched. CDR3 length equals 19 residues. Germline V CDR1 and CDR2: MDHEN, SYDVKM. The CDR3 protein is CASSFVPPTLQGVGYGYTF. DNA for the CDR3: TGTGCCAGCAGTTTCGTTCCCCCAACTTTACAGGGGGTGGGATATGGCTACACCTTC.

This clone was recorded a few times. J is TRBJ1-5 and V is TRBV25-1, with D unresolved. Per germline, CDR1 MGHDK and CDR2 SYGVNS. The CDR3 extends over 12 amino acids. V lost 4 bases to trimming and J lost 11 bases, with 12 bases between them. CDR3: CASSVPGGAQHF. DNA of the CDR3: TGTGCCAGCAGTGTTCCGGGCGGGGCCCAGCATTTT.

This clone was detected only a few times. The chain combines TRBV7-2 with TRBJ1-1; weak D call: TRBD1 (5 bases). The germline V gene has CDR1 SGHTA and CDR2 FQGNSA. The CDR3 is made up of 15 amino acids. V dropped 3 bases and J dropped 0 bases, with 11 bases sitting between them. CDR3 sequence reads: CASSFGAGLNTEAFF. CDR3 nucleotide sequence: TGTGCCAGCAGCTTCGGCGCAGGGCTGAACACTGAAGCTTTCTTT.

The chain joins TRBV11-2 to TRBJ2-5, with 7 bases lining up with TRBD1. The CDR3 sequence is 15 residues long. The trim removed 8 bases at V and 1 base at J, leaving 10 bases unmatched. Looked up from germline, CDR1 is SGHAT and CDR2 is FQNNGV. CDR3 protein: CASSQGVHGQETQYF. CDR3 DNA: TGTGCCAGCTCCCAGGGGGTTCACGGCCAAGAGACCCAGTACTTC.

This clone was detected only once. This chain joins TRBV11-3 and TRBJ2-1; 9 positions match TRBD1. With V trimmed by 4 bases and J by 14 bases, 6 bases remained unmatched. CDR1 and CDR2 from the germline V gene are SGHNT and YENEEA. This CDR3 has 12 residues. This CDR3 reads CASSSEGQGKFF. The CDR3 DNA sequence: TGTGCCAGCAGCTCGGAAGGACAGGGGAAGTTCTTC. Full variable domain (outside the CDR3, taken from reference TRBV11-3 and TRBJ2-1): EAGVVQSPRYKIIEKKQPVAFWCNPISGHNTLYWYLQNLGQGPELLIRYENEEAVDDSQLPKDRFSAERLKGVDSTLKIQPAELGDSAVYLCASSSEGQGKFFGPGTRLTVL.

This clone was seen only once. This sequence joins TRBV27 and TRBJ2-6; D possibly corresponds to TRBD2 (6 bases). Trimming stripped 5 bases from V and 2 bases from J, with 10 bases between. The CDR3 consists of 15 residues. Germline CDR1 MNHEY, CDR2 SMNVEV (reference sequence). The CDR3 bases are TGTGCCAGCAGTCCAGGACTAACTGGGGCCAACGTCCTGACTTTC. It yields the protein CASSPGLTGANVLTF.

The J gene is TRBJ2-5, the V gene TRBV18; D is undetermined. Germline V lookup: CDR1 KGHSH, CDR2 LQKENI. Trimming removed 1 base at V and 8 bases at J, with 11 bases between. This CDR3 is 13 amino acids long. The CDR3 spells CASSPLDWGTQYF. The CDR3 coding sequence is TGTGCCAGCTCACCACTAGACTGGGGAACCCAGTACTTC.

The J gene is TRBJ2-7, the V gene TRBV11-2, with D maybe TRBD2 (6 bases). Germline V lookup: CDR1 SGHAT, CDR2 FQNNGV. This CDR3 spans 15 amino acids. Trimming took 5 bases from V and 7 from J, leaving 21 bases between them. CDR3 DNA: TGTGCCAGCAGCCCTAGTCGGGCAGGGACTGGGGAGCAGTACTTC. Its protein product is CASSPSRAGTGEQYF.

The V gene is TRBV25-1, the J gene TRBJ2-7; maybe TRBD1 (6 bases). Germline V lookup: CDR1 MGHDK, CDR2 SYGVNS. Between the trimmed V and J ends, which lost 1 base and 6 bases, there was a span of 10 bases. CDR3 length: 13 amino acids. CDR3 DNA sequence: TGTGCCAGCAGTGAATTCGGCAGGGGCGAGCAGTACTTC. Protein sequence: CASSEFGRGEQYF.

This rearrangement joins TRBV4-2 to TRBJ2-1; D is uncertain. This CDR3 contains 16 residues. Per the germline V gene, CDR1 is LGHNA and CDR2 is YNFKEQ. V lost 1 base, J lost 0 bases, and 10 bases lay in between. CDR3 sequence (DNA): TGTGCCAGCAGCCAAGGGACGGTTAGCTCCTACAATGAGCAGTTCTTC. As protein: CASSQGTVSSYNEQFF.

The gene calls are TRBV19 and TRBJ1-5; 7 bases match TRBD1. This CDR3 region has 16 residues. Germline CDR1 is LNHDA and CDR2 is SQIVND (reference sequence). J gave up 5 bases and V 1 base, and 8 bases lay outside the gene matches. Here the CDR3 DNA reads TGTGCCAGTAGTATAGGCTGGGACAGCGGTTATCAGCCCCAGCATTTT. Encoded protein: CASSIGWDSGYQPQHF.

The gene calls are TRBV10-3 and TRBJ2-3; D could derive from TRBD1 or TRBD2 (5 bases each). V was trimmed by 2 bases and J by 2 bases, leaving 8 bases between them. Germline V gives CDR1 ENHRY, CDR2 SYGVKD. The CDR3 length is 14 residues. This CDR3 reads CAISEGGVTDTQYF. As DNA, the CDR3 is TGTGCCATCAGTGAGGGGGGAGTCACAGATACGCAGTATTTT.